This TCR beta chain was recorded in a study of cytomegalovirus exposure and HLA in healthy donors. Findings of the study overall: In all likelihood, a cluster of highly shared sequence variants was a sequencing artifact. Investigators reported 164 TCR beta chains as tied to cytomegalovirus. The classifier, whose performance was assessed in both the original and validation cohorts, reportedly diagnosed cytomegalovirus status with high specificity and sensitivity. Common viral pathogens (according to a later analysis) appeared linked to several of the most significant clusters.

V shed 4 bases, J shed 7 bases, and the junction held 5 bases outside the gene matches. This CDR3 contains 12 residues. The germline gives CDR1 GTSNPN, CDR2 SVGIG (reference sequence). Primers for the PCR totalled 60 Vbeta and 13 Jbeta. The protocol was immunoSEQ multiplex PCR, while the TCRdb copy is restricted to in-frame clones and leaves out a portion. The sample consists of under 200,000 clones, 80% of them appearing once. For this clone: As yet, its antigen is unknown.

The source is a man aged 25-40 years in good health and CMV-seronegative. Sequencing was done on a sample of PBMCs. The chain recombines TRBV30 with TRBJ2-5; 8 bases align to TRBD2. The CDR3 coding sequence is TGTGCCTGGATGGGACTAGAGGGGACCCAGTACTTC. Protein product: CAWMGLEGTQYF.